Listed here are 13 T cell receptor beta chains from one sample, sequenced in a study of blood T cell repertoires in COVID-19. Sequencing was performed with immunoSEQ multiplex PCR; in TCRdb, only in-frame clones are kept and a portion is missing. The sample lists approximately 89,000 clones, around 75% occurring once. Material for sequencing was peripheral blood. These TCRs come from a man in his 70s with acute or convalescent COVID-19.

The CDR3 loop is CASSKGQNQHF. CDR3 nucleotide sequence: TGTGCCAGCAGCAAAGGACAGAACCAGCATTTT. The chain joins TRBV12-3 or TRBV12-4 to TRBJ1-5, with D possibly TRBD1 on 6 matching bases. The CDR3 totals 11 residues. V was trimmed by 6 bases and J by 12 bases, leaving 12 bases between them.

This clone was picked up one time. The CDR3 bases are TGCAGCGTTGAATTAGGGGCAAGAACTTATCAGCCCCAGCATTTT. Protein product: CSVELGARTYQPQHF. The J gene is TRBJ1-5, the V gene TRBV29-1, with a weak D call TRBD1 (5 bases). This CDR3 contains 15 residues. The germline V gene encodes CDR1 SQVTM and CDR2 ANQGSEA. Between the trimmed V and J ends, which lost 2 bases and 5 bases, there was a span of 16 bases. Full variable domain (remainder filled in from reference TRBV29-1 and TRBJ1-5): SAVISQKPSRDICQRGTSLTIQCQVDSQVTMMFWYRQQPGQSLTLIATANQGSEATYESGFVIDKFPISRPNLTFSTLTVSNMSPEDSSIYLCSVELGARTYQPQHFGDGTRLSIL.

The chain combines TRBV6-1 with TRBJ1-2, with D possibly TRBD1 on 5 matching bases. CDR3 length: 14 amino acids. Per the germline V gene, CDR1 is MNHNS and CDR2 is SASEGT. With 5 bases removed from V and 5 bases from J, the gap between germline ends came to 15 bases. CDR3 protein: CASSSGTSGYGYTF. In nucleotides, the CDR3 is TGTGCCAGCAGTTCCGGGACTTCGGGGTATGGCTACACCTTC.

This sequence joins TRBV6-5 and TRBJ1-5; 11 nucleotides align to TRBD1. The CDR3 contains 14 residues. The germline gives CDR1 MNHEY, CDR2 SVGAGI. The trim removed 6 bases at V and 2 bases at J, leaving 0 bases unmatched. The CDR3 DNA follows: TGTGCCAGCAGGGGACAGGGGGGCAATCAGCCCCAGCATTTT. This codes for CASRGQGGNQPQHF.

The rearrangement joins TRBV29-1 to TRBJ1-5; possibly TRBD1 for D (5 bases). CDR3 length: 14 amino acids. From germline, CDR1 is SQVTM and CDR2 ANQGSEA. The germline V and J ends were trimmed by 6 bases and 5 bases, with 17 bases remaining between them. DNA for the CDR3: TGCAGCGTCCAGGGTACCAACCGGGATCAGCCCCAGCATTTT. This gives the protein CSVQGTNRDQPQHF.

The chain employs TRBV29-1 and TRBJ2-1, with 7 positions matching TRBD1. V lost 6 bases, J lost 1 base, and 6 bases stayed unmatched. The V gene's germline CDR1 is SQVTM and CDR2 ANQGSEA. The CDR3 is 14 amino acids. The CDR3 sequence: CSVVRGLSYNEQFF. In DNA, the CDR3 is TGCAGCGTAGTAAGGGGGCTATCCTACAATGAGCAGTTCTTC.

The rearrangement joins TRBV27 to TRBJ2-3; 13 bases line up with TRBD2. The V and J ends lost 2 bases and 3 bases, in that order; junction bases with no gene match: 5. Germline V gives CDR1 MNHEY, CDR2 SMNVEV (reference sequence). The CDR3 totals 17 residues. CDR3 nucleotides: TGTGCCAGCAGTTTAGGTCGGACTAGCGGGAGTACAGATACGCAGTATTTT. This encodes CASSLGRTSGSTDTQYF.

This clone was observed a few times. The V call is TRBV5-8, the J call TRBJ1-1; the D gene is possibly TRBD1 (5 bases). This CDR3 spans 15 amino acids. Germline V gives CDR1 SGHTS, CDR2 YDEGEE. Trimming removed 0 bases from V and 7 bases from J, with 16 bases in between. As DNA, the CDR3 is TGTGCCAGCAGCTTGGCCGGGTTGGGGCGCGGTGAAGCTTTCTTT. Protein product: CASSLAGLGRGEAFF.

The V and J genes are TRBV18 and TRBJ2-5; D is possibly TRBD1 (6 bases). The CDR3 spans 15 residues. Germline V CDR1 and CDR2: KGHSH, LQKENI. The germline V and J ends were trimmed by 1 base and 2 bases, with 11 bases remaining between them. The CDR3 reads CASSPQGGLQETQYF. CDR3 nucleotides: TGTGCCAGCTCACCACAAGGGGGTTTACAAGAGACCCAGTACTTC. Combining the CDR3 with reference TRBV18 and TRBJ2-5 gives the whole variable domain NAGVMQNPRHLVRRRGQEARLRCSPMKGHSHVYWYRQLPEEGLKFMVYLQKENIIDESGMPKERFSAEFPKEGPSILRIQQVVRGDSAAYFCASSPQGGLQETQYFGPGTRLLVL.

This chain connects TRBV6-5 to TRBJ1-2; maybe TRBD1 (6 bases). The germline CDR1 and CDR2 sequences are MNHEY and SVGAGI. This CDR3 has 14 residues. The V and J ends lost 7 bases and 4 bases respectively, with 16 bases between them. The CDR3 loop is CASNVATTGYGYTF. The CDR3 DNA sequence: TGTGCCAGCAACGTTGCGACGACAGGCTATGGCTACACCTTC.

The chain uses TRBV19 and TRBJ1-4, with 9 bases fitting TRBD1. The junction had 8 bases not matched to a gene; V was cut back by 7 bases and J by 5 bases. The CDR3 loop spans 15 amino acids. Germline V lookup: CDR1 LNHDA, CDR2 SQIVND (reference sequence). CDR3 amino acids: CASTKRGTGNEKLFF. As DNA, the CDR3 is TGTGCCAGTACTAAAAGGGGGACAGGGAATGAAAAACTGTTTTTT.

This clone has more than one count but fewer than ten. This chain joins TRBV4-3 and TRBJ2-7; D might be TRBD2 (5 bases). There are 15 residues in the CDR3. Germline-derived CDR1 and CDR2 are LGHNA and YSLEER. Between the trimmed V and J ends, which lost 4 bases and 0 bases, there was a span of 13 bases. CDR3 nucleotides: TGCGCCAGCAGCCCCCTCGTGGGGAGCTCCTACGAGCAGTACTTC. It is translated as CASSPLVGSSYEQYF.

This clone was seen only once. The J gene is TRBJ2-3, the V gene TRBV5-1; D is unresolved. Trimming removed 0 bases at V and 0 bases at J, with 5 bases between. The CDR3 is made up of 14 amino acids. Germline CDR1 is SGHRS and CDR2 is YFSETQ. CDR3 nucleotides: TGCGCCAGCAGCTTGGCCTCTAGCACAGATACGCAGTATTTT. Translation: CASSLASSTDTQYF.